These T cell receptor beta chains were read from a single sample in a study of cytomegalovirus exposure and HLA in healthy donors. The protocol was immunoSEQ multiplex PCR, while the TCRdb copy is restricted to in-frame clones and leaves out a portion. The sample records 100,000 or so clones, over 65% being singletons. Input material: PBMCs. These receptor sequences come from a man aged 35 to 55 in good health and CMV-seropositive. Both conserved end residues are part of each CDR3. D genes are given only for firm matches. Only part of the rows carry a size: once, few, many, or a class if the clone is expanded.

d_call	v_call	clone_size	cdr3_length	j_call	cdr3_aa	cdr3_nt
.	TRBV18	.	17	TRBJ2-7	CASSQGQGKGPGREQYF	TGTGCCAGCTCTCAGGGGCAGGGTAAGGGCCCCGGGAGGGAGCAGTACTTC
TRBD1	TRBV5-6	.	14	TRBJ2-7	CASSGTGGPYEQYF	TGTGCCAGCAGCGGAACAGGGGGCCCCTACGAGCAGTACTTC
.	TRBV4-2	.	12	TRBJ2-1	CASSQDSSEQFF	TGTGCCAGCAGCCAGGACAGTAGTGAGCAGTTCTTC
TRBD1	TRBV27	.	14	TRBJ2-7	CASSLGTGGDEQYF	TGTGCCAGCAGTTTAGGGACAGGGGGCGACGAGCAGTACTTC
.	TRBV5-1	few	14	TRBJ2-3	CASSQGTGTDTQYF	TGCGCCAGCAGCCAAGGGACTGGCACAGATACGCAGTATTTT
.	TRBV18	.	15	TRBJ1-5	CASSPNREYHQPQHF	TGTGCCAGCTCACCAAACAGGGAGTATCATCAGCCCCAGCATTTT
.	TRBV7-3	few	13	TRBJ2-2	CASSLLPSGELFF	TGTGCCAGCAGCTTACTGCCTAGCGGGGAGCTGTTTTTT
.	TRBV18	.	12	TRBJ2-7	CASSPSSYEQYF	TGTGCCAGCTCACCTAGCTCCTACGAGCAGTACTTC
TRBD1	TRBV29-1	.	14	TRBJ1-1	CSDRRGTGGAGAFF	TGCAGCGACCGAAGGGGGACAGGGGGCGCGGGGGCTTTCTTT
.	TRBV2	.	14	TRBJ1-2	CASSEALREGMGTF	TGTGCCAGCAGTGAAGCGCTTCGGGAGGGGATGGGCACCTTC
TRBD2	TRBV18	.	14	TRBJ2-1	CASSPYSSGDEQFF	TGTGCCAGCTCACCATATTCTAGCGGGGATGAGCAGTTCTTC
.	TRBV6-6	.	14	TRBJ2-1	CAGSSEGQYNEQFF	TGTGCCGGCAGTTCGGAGGGTCAATACAATGAGCAGTTCTTC
.	TRBV30	few	13	TRBJ1-2	CAGTDRNFYGYTF	TGTGCGGGAACCGACAGGAACTTCTATGGCTACACCTTC